Listed below are T cell receptor beta chains from one sample, sequenced in a study of graft-versus-host responses after intestinal transplantation. Profiling relied on immunoSEQ multiplex PCR, and the TCRdb table lists in-frame clones only, not all of them. Counted here are thousands of clones, approximately 31% occurring once; the ten biggest clones make up roughly a third. The source material was alloreactive CD8+ T cells from a mixed lymphocyte reaction culture, sampled before intestinal transplant. The receptor set was obtained from a human patient who received an intestinal transplant. Both conserved end residues are part of each CDR3. Fields, in order: J gene, clone size, V gene, D gene, CDR3 protein, CDR3 DNA. A D gene is named only where the DNA matches it firmly. Size is omitted from some rows. Given values are once, few, many or a class for expanded clones.

j_call: TRBJ2-7
clone_size: .
v_call: TRBV4-1
d_call: TRBD2
cdr3_aa: CASSWREGAYEQYF
cdr3_nt: TGCGCCAGCAGCTGGCGGGAGGGCGCCTACGAGCAGTACTTC

j_call: TRBJ2-1
clone_size: few
v_call: TRBV7-9
d_call: TRBD2
cdr3_aa: CASGAGTSGRHEQFF
cdr3_nt: TGTGCCAGCGGGGCCGGGACTAGCGGGAGACATGAGCAGTTCTTC

j_call: TRBJ2-1
clone_size: .
v_call: TRBV29-1
d_call: TRBD2
cdr3_aa: CSASTSANEQFF
cdr3_nt: TGCAGCGCATCGACTAGCGCCAATGAGCAGTTCTTC

j_call: TRBJ1-1
clone_size: .
v_call: TRBV19
d_call: .
cdr3_aa: CASRWRGSAEAFF
cdr3_nt: TGTGCCAGTAGATGGAGGGGTTCGGCTGAAGCTTTCTTT

j_call: TRBJ1-4
clone_size: .
v_call: TRBV6-5
d_call: TRBD1
cdr3_aa: CASSPRGTGPEKLFF
cdr3_nt: TGTGCCAGCAGTCCACGGGGGACAGGACCTGAAAAACTGTTTTTT

j_call: TRBJ2-1
clone_size: few
v_call: TRBV18
d_call: .
cdr3_aa: CASSSSPYNEQFF
cdr3_nt: TGTGCCAGCTCAAGTAGTCCGTACAATGAGCAGTTCTTC

j_call: TRBJ1-3
clone_size: few
v_call: TRBV7-9
d_call: .
cdr3_aa: CASGHSNPIYF
cdr3_nt: TGTGCCAGCGGCCACAGTAACCCCATATATTTT

j_call: TRBJ1-2
clone_size: few
v_call: TRBV5-4
d_call: .
cdr3_aa: CASSLVTKPDYGYTF
cdr3_nt: TGTGCCAGCAGCTTGGTCACGAAACCGGACTATGGCTACACCTTC

j_call: TRBJ2-7
clone_size: .
v_call: TRBV2
d_call: TRBD2
cdr3_aa: CASSERLAGPLEQYF
cdr3_nt: TGTGCCAGCAGTGAGAGGCTAGCGGGACCCCTGGAGCAGTACTTC

j_call: TRBJ1-1
clone_size: .
v_call: TRBV6-5
d_call: .
cdr3_aa: CASSYQGSMNTEAFF
cdr3_nt: TGTGCCAGCAGTTACCAGGGTTCTATGAACACTGAAGCTTTCTTT

j_call: TRBJ1-3
clone_size: few
v_call: TRBV5-1
d_call: TRBD1
cdr3_aa: CASSLDRGPGNTIYF
cdr3_nt: TGCGCCAGCAGCTTGGACAGGGGTCCTGGAAACACCATATATTTT

j_call: TRBJ2-7
clone_size: few
v_call: TRBV2
d_call: TRBD2
cdr3_aa: CASSEYVAGPSYEQYF
cdr3_nt: TGTGCCAGCAGTGAATATGTAGCGGGACCTTCCTACGAGCAGTACTTC

j_call: TRBJ2-1
clone_size: medium-sized
v_call: TRBV27
d_call: .
cdr3_aa: CASGVLANEQFF
cdr3_nt: TGTGCCAGCGGGGTTCTAGCGAATGAGCAGTTCTTC

j_call: TRBJ2-1
clone_size: .
v_call: TRBV27
d_call: TRBD1
cdr3_aa: CASSPTGGSYNEQFF
cdr3_nt: TGTGCCAGCAGTCCCACAGGGGGTTCCTACAATGAGCAGTTCTTC

j_call: TRBJ2-1
clone_size: .
v_call: TRBV6-5
d_call: .
cdr3_aa: CASGPGVWHEQFF
cdr3_nt: TGTGCCAGCGGGCCGGGAGTTTGGCATGAGCAGTTCTTC